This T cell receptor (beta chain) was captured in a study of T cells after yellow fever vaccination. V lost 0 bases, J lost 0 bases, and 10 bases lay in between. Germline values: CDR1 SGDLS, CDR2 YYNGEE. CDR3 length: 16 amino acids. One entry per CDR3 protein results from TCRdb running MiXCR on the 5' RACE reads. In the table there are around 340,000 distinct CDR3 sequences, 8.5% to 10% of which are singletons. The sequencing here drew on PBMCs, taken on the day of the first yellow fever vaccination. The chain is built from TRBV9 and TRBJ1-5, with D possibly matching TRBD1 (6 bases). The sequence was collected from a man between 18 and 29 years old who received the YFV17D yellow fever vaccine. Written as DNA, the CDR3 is TGTGCCAGCAGCGTAGGGGACACGCATAGCAATCAGCCCCAGCATTTT. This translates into CASSVGDTHSNQPQHF.